The present T cell receptor (beta chain) was sequenced within a study of early T cells in non-severe SARS-CoV-2 infection. The study's findings and limits: VDJdb-based matching was biased toward anti-spike CD8 responses and missed private and CD4 specificities.

Using its own MiXCR run on the 5' RACE reads, TCRdb lists one record per CDR3 protein. The table lists more than 55,000 distinct CDR3 sequences, around an eighth of them singletons, with 4.4% in the top ten. This CDR3 region has 15 residues. CDR1 SEHNR and CDR2 FQNEAQ come from the germline V gene (reference sequence). Comments on this clonotype: Its cognate antigen is unknown. A read error is possible here, since a much larger clone lies one base away.

The clonotype originates from an adult who was a healthcare worker with PCR-confirmed SARS-CoV-2 infection or an uninfected control (not recorded which). The genes are TRBV7-9 and TRBJ2-3; the match to TRBD2 covers 9 bases. The source material was whole blood. The CDR3 protein is CVISHAGGPSDTQYF. For the CDR3, the DNA is TGTGTCATCAGCCACGCGGGGGGGCCGTCAGATACGCAGTATTTT.